This T cell receptor (beta chain) is drawn from a study of cytomegalovirus exposure and HLA in healthy donors (dated by TCRdb to the late 2010s). The study in broad terms: In an earlier analysis of approximately 500 of the donors, around 300 Gb of sequence data and about 110 million unique TCR beta sequences from 150 million to 200 million T cells were reported. A later genetic analysis used genome-wide SNP genotypes for 398 of the 666 donors, treating that subset as a discovery cohort. To decide whether each TCR beta V gene segment behaved as functional or pseudogenic, an earlier analysis of approximately 590 of the donors relied on high-throughput TCR beta sequencing. A later analysis re-examined previously published TCR beta repertoires from hundreds of donors and added high-resolution HLA genotyping to investigate patterns of TCR occurrence. Every discovery cohort repertoire had been produced on one sequencing platform. About 310 gigabases of sequencing data and approximately 93 million unique TCR sequences were included in an early release covering about 620 HLA-typed donors. Among a few hundred genotyped donors of the cohort, an average of roughly 240,000 unique TCR beta nucleotide sequences were sequenced per donor, roughly a sixth of them non-productive. A few DR-DQ haplotypes were treated as single units for association and clustering because of strong linkage in the cohort. Typing coverage differed by locus: A, B, C, DRB1 and DQB1 were typed in roughly 620-630 donors, DQA1 in 522, DPA1 in nearly 610, and DPB1 in around 440. In addition to the first cohort of around 670 subjects, a separate validation cohort of over 90 different subjects was used. The later analysis used no new phenotypic data to find candidate immune exposures, relying instead on TCR beta sequences and their occurrence across donors. Both class I and class II loci were covered by HLA typing, at four-digit resolution. To predict cytomegalovirus infection status, the study brought together high-throughput TCR immunosequencing, statistical association of individual TCRs with disease status, and machine learning. The T cell repertoires of 550 to 850 subjects were profiled by immunosequencing and related to cytomegalovirus serostatus. Among the roughly 380 genotyped donors, about 83% belonged to the genetic ancestry cluster associated with self-reported Caucasian donors. Alongside the repertoire data, information on donor age, sex, ethnicity and CMV serostatus was compiled. The study was designed to test whether signatures of past pathogen exposure could be identified by cataloging public T cell receptors. Beyond this particular receptor, the publication reports: Cytomegalovirus status was reported to be diagnosed by the classifier with high specificity and sensitivity in both the original and validation cohorts. According to a later analysis, TCR association rates differed among HLA loci, with DRB1 alleles showing the most associated TCRs and HLA-C alleles showing the fewest. This cohort had only TCR beta chains sequenced, and the lack of alpha or paired-chain data limited which features could be detected. A later genetic analysis reported fewer N-insertions in productive TCRs among donors in an Asian-associated ancestry cluster than the roughly 650-donor mean. According to a later analysis, most CMV-associated TCR beta chains appeared to be HLA-restricted, and the HLA associations seemed to be driven largely by CMV exposure. It was suggested by the authors that the approach could potentially be generalized to other disease states and immunological phenotypes. Correlated functional status among segregating V segments might reflect linkage disequilibrium, but an unknown experimental factor could not be ruled out. A few of the identified cytomegalovirus-associated TCR beta chains were confirmed in vitro to be specific for cytomegalovirus antigens. Presence/absence analyses assumed roughly uniform sequencing depth across donors, an assumption that may not hold. A total of fewer than 200 TCR beta chains were listed by the study as associated with cytomegalovirus. Because HLA typing was unavailable for some donors at each locus, only the typed subset was used in association tests. V-gene and J-gene trimming of TCR beta chains was associated with a missense DCLRE1C variant in a later genetic analysis, and the association was replicated in an independent cohort. In an earlier analysis of around 600 of the donors, most TCR beta V segments appeared in productive rearrangements about 90% or about 30% of the time, broadly matching IMGT annotations. Assigning TCR associations to individual alleles was difficult when HLA alleles, especially DR and DQ, strongly co-occurred. While some public TCRs were present in many individuals, most TCR sequences turned up only very rarely across donors. A further reported finding was that TCR beta sequences accurately predicted the HLA-A and HLA-B alleles for most subjects in the first cohort. Some IMGT-functional V segments, including TRBV6-2 and TRBV6-3, could not be told apart with the 87-base-pair reads, so those segments were excluded. Specific HLA alleles were associated with 15,000 to 20,000 TCR beta sequences at a false discovery rate of 0.05 in a later analysis. A later analysis found that HLA-associated TCR beta chains were more clonally expanded and had lower generation probabilities than equally common non-associated chains. In a later analysis, several top co-occurrence clusters were reported to appear linked to parvovirus B19, influenza, CMV and Epstein-Barr virus. For the cohort, immune exposure information was limited to CMV serostatus. The earlier analysis of around 600 of the donors excluded seventeen rarely observed V segments, including chromosome 9 orphons, because counts were too low. A cluster of highly shared sequence variants was judged likely to be a technical artifact of the sequencing pipeline.

The cohort consisted of 600 to 750 healthy bone marrow donors. At the time of sampling, every cohort member was nominally healthy, though immune exposures that went unrecorded were likely present. The donor was CMV seronegative and was included in the group of under 450 seronegative cohort members. A peripheral blood sample was provided by each donor, and peripheral blood mononuclear cells were used for TCR beta sequencing. Genomic DNA was extracted from the blood cell samples with the Qiagen DNeasy Blood Extraction Kit. Libraries were built with the immunoSEQ multiplex PCR assay. For the multiplex PCR, a mixture combining 60 forward primers for TCR Vbeta segments and 13 reverse primers for TCR Jbeta segments was used. The CDR3 region of rearranged TCR beta genes was amplified from genomic DNA by a multiplex PCR assay. The amplified TCR beta libraries were sequenced on the Illumina HiSeq System as 87-base-pair reads. For the original study's pipeline: Across the 640 or so repertoires, a later analysis counted roughly 84 million unique TCR beta chains, approximately 12 million of which were shared by at least two donors. Raw reads were error-corrected and collapsed into unique sequences with a nearest-neighbor algorithm that merged closely related sequences to remove PCR and sequencing errors. To assign V, D and J gene segments, CDR3 sequences were aligned to IMGT reference sequences. For a sequence to be retained, a match of at least six nucleotides to both a V gene segment and a J gene segment was required. A rearrangement counted as productive if the CDR3 had no stop codons and remained in frame with V and J, and every other rearrangement counted as non-productive. Following IMGT convention, CDR3 was defined as the stretch from the second conserved V-encoded cysteine to the conserved J-encoded phenylalanine. In an earlier analysis of 587 of the donors, sequences lacking an unambiguous match to a single V gene segment were excluded. An earlier analysis of under 750 of the donors called V segments functional above 56.7% productive rearrangements and segregating when the between-donor standard deviation exceeded 5%. To diagnose cytomegalovirus status from the catalog of TCR beta chain sequences, a statistical classification framework was built. In a later analysis, TCR nucleotide sequences were compared against IMGT/GENE-DB human TR gene sequences so that V and J genes could be assigned. Using the TCRdist pipeline, a later analysis assigned CDR3 sequences along with most-parsimonious VDJ recombination scenarios. A later analysis defined each TCR beta chain by its CDR3 amino acid sequence plus V-gene family, and excluded reads lacking a unique V-gene family. A later analysis removed several hundred highly shared, low-generation-probability nucleotide sequences to deal with suspected cross-contamination and a sequencing artifact. A later analysis calculated a clonal expansion index for each public chain from normalized within-repertoire ranks of inferred template counts. Generation probabilities in a later analysis came from a VDJ recombination model fitted to out-of-frame rearrangements, and those results were checked against IGoR. A later analysis scored TCR-TCR, TCR-HLA and TCR-CMV co-occurrence with hypergeometric tests, applying a repertoire-size bias correction to TCR pairs. To estimate false discovery rates, a later analysis permuted the HLA or CMV assignments 20 times. A later analysis grouped co-occurring TCRs with DBSCAN, adding TCRdist sequence similarity when clustering within HLA-allele-positive subsets. For co-occurrence clustering, repertoires with fewer than 30,000 or more than 120,000 public chains were excluded, along with roughly five repertoires with anomalous nucleotide sharing. TCRdb's version of the immuneACCESS table is confined to in-frame rearrangements and falls short of the full clone set. An unresolved V gene accounts for under half of the shortfall where checked; the remainder is of unknown origin. The DNA gave D and trimming, while V, J and clone size come from that table. A total of more than 85,000 clones appear in this sample, about 70% of them only once. 3.2% of the sample belongs to the ten largest clones.

With regard to this clone: Its antigen remains unidentified. Base qualities are not provided; no much larger clone lies one nucleotide away.

Its CDR3 holds 18 amino acids, cysteine through phenylalanine. Only the CDR3 region is kept as DNA, spanning 54 bases read in frame from base 1. This TCR derives from a man in his thirties or forties in good health and CMV-seronegative. The rearrangement joined TRBV21-1 to TRBJ1-6; the table's D call, TRBD1, has no DNA check behind it. TRBV21-1 is deemed a pseudogene. The sample was PBMCs. CDR3 sequence: CASSKGTRGPIYNSPLHF. The nucleotide sequence reads as follows: TGTGCCAGCAGCAAAGGAACGAGGGGGCCAATTTATAATTCACCCCTCCACTTT.